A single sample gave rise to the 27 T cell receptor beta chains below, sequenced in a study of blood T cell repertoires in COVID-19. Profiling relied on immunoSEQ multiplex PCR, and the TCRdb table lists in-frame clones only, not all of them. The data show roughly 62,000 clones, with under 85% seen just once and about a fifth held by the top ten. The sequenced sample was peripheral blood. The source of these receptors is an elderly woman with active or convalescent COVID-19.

The CDR3 DNA reads as TGTGCCAGCAAAGGACAGCCTAACACTGAAGCTTTCTTT. This gives the protein CASKGQPNTEAFF. The chain carries TRBV12-3 or TRBV12-4 and TRBJ1-1; tentatively, D is TRBD1 (6 bases). V was clipped by 7 bases and J by 2 bases, with 11 bases between them. The CDR3 is made up of 13 amino acids.

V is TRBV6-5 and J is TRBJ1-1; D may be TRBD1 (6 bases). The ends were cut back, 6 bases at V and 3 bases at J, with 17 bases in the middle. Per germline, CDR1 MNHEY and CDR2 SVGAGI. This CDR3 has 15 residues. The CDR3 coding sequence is TGTGCCAGCAGGAAATGGACAGTATTAGACACTGAAGCTTTCTTT. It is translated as CASRKWTVLDTEAFF.

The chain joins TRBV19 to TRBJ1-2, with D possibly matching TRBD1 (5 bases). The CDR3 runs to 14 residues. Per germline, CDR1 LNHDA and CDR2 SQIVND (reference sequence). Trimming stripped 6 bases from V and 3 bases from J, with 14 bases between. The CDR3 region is CASSHLTGDYGYTF. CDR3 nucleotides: TGTGCCAGTAGCCACCTAACAGGAGACTATGGCTACACCTTC.

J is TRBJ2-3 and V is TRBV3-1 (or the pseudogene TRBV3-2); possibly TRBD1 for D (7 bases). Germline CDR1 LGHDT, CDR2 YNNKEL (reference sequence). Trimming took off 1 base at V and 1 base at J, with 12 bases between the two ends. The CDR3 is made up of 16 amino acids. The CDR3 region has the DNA TGTGCCAGCAGCCAAGTAGGAGGGACAGGCACAGATACGCAGTATTTT. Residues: CASSQVGGTGTDTQYF.

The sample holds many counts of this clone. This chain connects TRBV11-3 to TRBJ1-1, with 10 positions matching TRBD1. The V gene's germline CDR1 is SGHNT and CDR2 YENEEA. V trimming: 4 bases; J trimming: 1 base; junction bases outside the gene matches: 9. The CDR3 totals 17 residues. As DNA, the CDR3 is TGTGCCAGCAGCTCCGGGAGGGGACAGGGGCAGAACACTGAAGCTTTCTTT. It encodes CASSSGRGQGQNTEAFF.

CDR3 sequence reads: CASTKTGTGGVYEKLFF. Written as DNA, the CDR3 is TGTGCCAGCACTAAGACCGGGACAGGGGGCGTTTATGAAAAACTGTTTTTT. V usage is TRBV2 and J usage is TRBJ1-4, with 12 bases aligning to TRBD1. In germline, CDR1 is SNHLY, CDR2 FYNNEI. This CDR3 is 17 amino acids long. V gave up 7 bases and J gave up 6 bases; unmatched junction bases: 12.

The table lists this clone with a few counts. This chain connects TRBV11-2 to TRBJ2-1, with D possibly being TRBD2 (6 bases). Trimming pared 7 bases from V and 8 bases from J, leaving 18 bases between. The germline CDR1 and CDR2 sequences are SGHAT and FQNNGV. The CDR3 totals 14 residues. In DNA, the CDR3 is TGTGCCAGCAAGGGACTCCATTCTTCCGATGAGCAGTTCTTC. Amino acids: CASKGLHSSDEQFF.

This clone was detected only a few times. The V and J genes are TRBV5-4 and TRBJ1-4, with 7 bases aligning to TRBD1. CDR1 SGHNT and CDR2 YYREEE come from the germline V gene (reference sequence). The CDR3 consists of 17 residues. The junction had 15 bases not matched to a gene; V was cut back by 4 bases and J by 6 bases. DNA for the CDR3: TGTGCCAGCAGCACAGACCCAACAGGGGTCAGGGATGAAAAACTGTTTTTT. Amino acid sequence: CASSTDPTGVRDEKLFF.

CDR3 in DNA: TGTGCCAGCAGCGCCGTACTAGGCTCCAATGAGCAGTTCTTC. Translation gives CASSAVLGSNEQFF. The V and J genes are TRBV9 and TRBJ2-1; a weak D match, TRBD2 (5 bases). The ends were cut back, 3 bases at V and 6 bases at J, with 13 bases in the middle. This CDR3 contains 14 residues. CDR1 is SGDLS, CDR2 YYNGEE, per germline.

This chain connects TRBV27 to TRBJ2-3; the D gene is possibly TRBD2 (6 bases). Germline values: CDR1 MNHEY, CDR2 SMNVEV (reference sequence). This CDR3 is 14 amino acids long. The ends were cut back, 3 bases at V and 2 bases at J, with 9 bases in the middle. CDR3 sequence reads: CASSFSGSTDTQYF. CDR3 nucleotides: TGTGCCAGCAGTTTTAGCGGTTCCACAGATACGCAGTATTTT.

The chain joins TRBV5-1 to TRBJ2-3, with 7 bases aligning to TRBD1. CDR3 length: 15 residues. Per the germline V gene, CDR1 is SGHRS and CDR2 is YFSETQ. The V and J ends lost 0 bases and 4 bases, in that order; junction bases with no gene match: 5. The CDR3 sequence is CASSLGQGSADTQYF. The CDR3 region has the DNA TGCGCCAGCAGCTTGGGACAGGGTAGTGCAGATACGCAGTATTTT. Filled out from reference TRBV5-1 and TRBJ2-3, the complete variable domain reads KAGVTQTPRYLIKTRGQQVTLSCSPISGHRSVSWYQQTPGQGLQFLFEYFSETQRNKGNFPGRFSGRQFSNSRSEMNVSTLELGDSALYLCASSLGQGSADTQYFGPGTRLTVL.

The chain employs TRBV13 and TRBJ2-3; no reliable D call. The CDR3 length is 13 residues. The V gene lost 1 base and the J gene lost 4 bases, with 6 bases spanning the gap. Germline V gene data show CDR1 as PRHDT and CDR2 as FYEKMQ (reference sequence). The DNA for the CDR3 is TGTGCCAGCAGCTTAGTGGCCGCAGATACGCAGTATTTT. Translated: CASSLVAADTQYF.

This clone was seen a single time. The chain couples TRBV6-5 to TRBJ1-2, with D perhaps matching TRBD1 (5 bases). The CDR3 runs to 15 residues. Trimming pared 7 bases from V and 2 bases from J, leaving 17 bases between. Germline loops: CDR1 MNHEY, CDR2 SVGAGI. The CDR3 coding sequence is TGTGCCAGCACCTCACGGGAGACAGAGAACTATGGCTACACCTTC. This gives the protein CASTSRETENYGYTF.

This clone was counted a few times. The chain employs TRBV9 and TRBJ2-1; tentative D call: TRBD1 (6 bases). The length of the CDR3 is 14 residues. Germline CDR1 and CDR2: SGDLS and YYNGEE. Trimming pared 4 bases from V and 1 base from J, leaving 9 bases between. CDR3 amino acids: CASSIGQSYNEQFF. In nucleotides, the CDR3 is TGTGCCAGCAGCATTGGACAGTCCTACAATGAGCAGTTCTTC.

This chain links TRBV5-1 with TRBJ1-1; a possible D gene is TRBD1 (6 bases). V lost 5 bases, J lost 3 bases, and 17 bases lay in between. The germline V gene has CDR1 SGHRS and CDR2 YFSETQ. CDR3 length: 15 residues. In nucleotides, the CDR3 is TGCGCCAGCAGGAGGACAGTAATAGGGCACACTGAAGCTTTCTTT. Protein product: CASRRTVIGHTEAFF. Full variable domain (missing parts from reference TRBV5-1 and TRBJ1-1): KAGVTQTPRYLIKTRGQQVTLSCSPISGHRSVSWYQQTPGQGLQFLFEYFSETQRNKGNFPGRFSGRQFSNSRSEMNVSTLELGDSALYLCASRRTVIGHTEAFFGQGTRLTVV.

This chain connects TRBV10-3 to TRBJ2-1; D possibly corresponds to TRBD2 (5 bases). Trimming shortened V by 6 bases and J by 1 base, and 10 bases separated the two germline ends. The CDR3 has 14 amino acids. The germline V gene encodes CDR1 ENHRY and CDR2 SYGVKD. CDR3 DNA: TGTGCCATCAGACCCACGGGATCCTACAATGAGCAGTTCTTC. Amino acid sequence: CAIRPTGSYNEQFF.

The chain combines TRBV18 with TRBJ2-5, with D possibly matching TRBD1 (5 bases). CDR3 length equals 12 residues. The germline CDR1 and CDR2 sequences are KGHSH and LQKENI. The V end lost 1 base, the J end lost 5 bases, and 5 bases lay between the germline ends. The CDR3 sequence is CASSPQGETQYF. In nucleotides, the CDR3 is TGTGCCAGCTCACCACAGGGGGAGACCCAGTACTTC.

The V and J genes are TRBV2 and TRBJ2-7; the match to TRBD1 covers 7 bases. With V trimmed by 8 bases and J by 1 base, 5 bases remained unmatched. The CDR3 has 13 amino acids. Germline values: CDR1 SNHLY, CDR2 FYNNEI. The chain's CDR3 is CASGGQASYEQYF. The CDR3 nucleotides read TGTGCCAGCGGCGGACAGGCGTCCTACGAGCAGTACTTC.

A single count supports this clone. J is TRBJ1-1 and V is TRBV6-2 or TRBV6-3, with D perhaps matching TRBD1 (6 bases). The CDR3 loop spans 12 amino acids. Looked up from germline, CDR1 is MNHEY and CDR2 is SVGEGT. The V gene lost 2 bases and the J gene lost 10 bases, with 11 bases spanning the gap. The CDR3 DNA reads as TGTGCCAGCAGTTACACAGGGTCAGCAGCTTTCTTT. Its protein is CASSYTGSAAFF.

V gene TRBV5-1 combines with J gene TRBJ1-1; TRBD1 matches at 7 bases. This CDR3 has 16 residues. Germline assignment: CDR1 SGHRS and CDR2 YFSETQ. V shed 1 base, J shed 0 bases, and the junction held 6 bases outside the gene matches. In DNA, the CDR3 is TGCGCCAGCAGCTTGCGGACAGGCCGACTGAACACTGAAGCTTTCTTT. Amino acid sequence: CASSLRTGRLNTEAFF.

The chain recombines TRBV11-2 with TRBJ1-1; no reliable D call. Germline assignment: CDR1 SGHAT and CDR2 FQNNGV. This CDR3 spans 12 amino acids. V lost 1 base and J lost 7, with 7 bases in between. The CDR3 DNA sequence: TGTGCCAGCAGCTTAGCTAATAGTGAAGCTTTCTTT. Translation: CASSLANSEAFF.

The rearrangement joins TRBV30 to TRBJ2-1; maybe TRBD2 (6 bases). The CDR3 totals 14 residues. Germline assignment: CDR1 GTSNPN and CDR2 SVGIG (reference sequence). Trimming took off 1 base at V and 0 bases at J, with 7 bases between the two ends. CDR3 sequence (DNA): TGTGCCTGGAGTGACGGGAGCTCCTACAATGAGCAGTTCTTC. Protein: CAWSDGSSYNEQFF.

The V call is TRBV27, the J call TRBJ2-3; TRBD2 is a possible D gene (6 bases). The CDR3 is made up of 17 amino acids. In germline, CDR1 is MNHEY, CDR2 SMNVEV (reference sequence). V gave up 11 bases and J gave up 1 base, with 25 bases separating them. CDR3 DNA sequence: TGTGCCTTTTGGGGGATACGGGGGTACGACGGCACAGATACGCAGTATTTT. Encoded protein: CAFWGIRGYDGTDTQYF.

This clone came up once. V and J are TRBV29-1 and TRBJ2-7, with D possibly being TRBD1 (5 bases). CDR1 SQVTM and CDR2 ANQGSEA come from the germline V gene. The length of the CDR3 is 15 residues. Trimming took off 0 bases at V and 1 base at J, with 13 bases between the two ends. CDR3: CSVEDSHTGSYEQYF. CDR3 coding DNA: TGCAGCGTTGAAGATAGCCACACAGGATCCTACGAGCAGTACTTC.

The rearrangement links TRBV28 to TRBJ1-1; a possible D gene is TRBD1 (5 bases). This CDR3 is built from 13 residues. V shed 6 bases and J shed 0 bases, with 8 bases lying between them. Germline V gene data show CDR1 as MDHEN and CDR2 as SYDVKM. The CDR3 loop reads CASSRVMNTEAFF. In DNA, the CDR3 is TGTGCCAGCAGCAGGGTCATGAACACTGAAGCTTTCTTT.

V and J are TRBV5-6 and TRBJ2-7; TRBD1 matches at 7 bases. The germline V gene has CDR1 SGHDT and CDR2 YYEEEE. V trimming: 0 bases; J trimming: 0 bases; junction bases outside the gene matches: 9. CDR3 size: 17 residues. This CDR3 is CASSLVYGDSSSYEQYF. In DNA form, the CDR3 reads TGTGCCAGCAGCTTGGTCTATGGGGACAGTAGCTCCTACGAGCAGTACTTC.

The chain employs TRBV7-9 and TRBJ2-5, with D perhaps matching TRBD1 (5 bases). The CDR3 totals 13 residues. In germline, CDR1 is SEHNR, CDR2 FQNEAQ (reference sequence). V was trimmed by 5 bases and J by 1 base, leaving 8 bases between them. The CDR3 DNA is TGTGCCAGCAGCCGGACACGCCAAGAGACCCAGTACTTC. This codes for CASSRTRQETQYF.